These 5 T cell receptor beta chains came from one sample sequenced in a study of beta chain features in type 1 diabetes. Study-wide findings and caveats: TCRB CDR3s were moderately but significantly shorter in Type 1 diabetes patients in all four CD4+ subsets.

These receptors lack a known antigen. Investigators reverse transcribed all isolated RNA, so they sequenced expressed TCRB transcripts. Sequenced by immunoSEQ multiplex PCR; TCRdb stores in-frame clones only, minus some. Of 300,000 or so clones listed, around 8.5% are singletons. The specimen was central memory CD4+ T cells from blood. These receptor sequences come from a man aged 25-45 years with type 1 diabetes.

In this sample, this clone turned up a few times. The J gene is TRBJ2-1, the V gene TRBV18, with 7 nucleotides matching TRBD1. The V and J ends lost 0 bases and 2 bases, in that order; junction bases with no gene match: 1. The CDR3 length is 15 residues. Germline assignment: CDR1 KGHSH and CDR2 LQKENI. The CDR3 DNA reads TGTGCCAGCTCACCACCGGGACAGACCTACAATGAGCAGTTCTTC. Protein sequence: CASSPPGQTYNEQFF.

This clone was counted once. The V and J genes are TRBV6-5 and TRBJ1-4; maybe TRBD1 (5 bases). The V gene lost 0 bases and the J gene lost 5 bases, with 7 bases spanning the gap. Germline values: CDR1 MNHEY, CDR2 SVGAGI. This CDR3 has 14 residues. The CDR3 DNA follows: TGTGCCAGCAGTTACTCCCGACAGAATGAAAAACTGTTTTTT. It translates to CASSYSRQNEKLFF.

CDR3 nucleotide sequence: TGTGCCTGGAATGGGGGGCTGACCGGGGAGCTGTTTTTT. This translates into CAWNGGLTGELFF. This chain uses TRBV30 with TRBJ2-2; either TRBD1 or TRBD2 may supply D (6 bases each). V lost 4 bases to trimming and J lost 5 bases, with 11 bases between them. The CDR3 is 13 residues long. Germline V CDR1 and CDR2: GTSNPN, SVGIG (reference sequence).

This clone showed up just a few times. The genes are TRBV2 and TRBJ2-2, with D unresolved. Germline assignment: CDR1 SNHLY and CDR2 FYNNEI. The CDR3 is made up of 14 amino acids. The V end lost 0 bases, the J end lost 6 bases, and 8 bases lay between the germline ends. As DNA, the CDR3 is TGTGCCAGCAGTGAAGCCTTCTTAGCCGGGGAGCTGTTTTTT. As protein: CASSEAFLAGELFF.

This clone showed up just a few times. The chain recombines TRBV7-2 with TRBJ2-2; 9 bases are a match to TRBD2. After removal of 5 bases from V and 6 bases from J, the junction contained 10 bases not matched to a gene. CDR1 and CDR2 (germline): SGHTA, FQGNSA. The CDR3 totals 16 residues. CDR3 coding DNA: TGTGCCAGCAGCCGCCCCTCGGCGGGGGGGCCCGGGGAGCTGTTTTTT. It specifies CASSRPSAGGPGELFF.